One and the same sample provided the 27 T cell receptor beta chains below, sequenced in a study of CD8 T cells in Susac syndrome. Random hexamers were used to reverse transcribe roughly 0.45 to 1 ug of RNA. TCRdb analysed the immunoSEQ multiplex PCR reads with MiXCR anew, one entry per CDR3 protein. The sample has roughly 200,000 distinct CDR3 sequences; 95% are singletons. Sample: CD4+ T cells from PBMCs. These TCRs come from a human donor in good health.

The genes are TRBV20-1 and TRBJ2-5; 7 bases are a match to TRBD2. V lost 5 bases and J lost 5; bases outside the gene matches: 8. CDR3 length: 13 residues. Per the germline V gene, CDR1 is DFQATT and CDR2 is SNEGSKA (reference sequence). The CDR3 nucleotides read TGCAGTGCTCCAAGGGCCGGGGGGGAGACCCAGTACTTC. Amino acid sequence: CSAPRAGGETQYF.

The genes are TRBV5-1 and TRBJ2-7, with 10 bases lining up with TRBD1. CDR1 is SGHRS, CDR2 YFSETQ, per germline. Trimming at V came to 3 bases and at J to 6 bases, leaving 9 bases not matched to a gene. The CDR3 covers 15 residues. In DNA, the CDR3 is TGCGCCAGCAGCTCGGGGACAGGGGACTTTATCGAGCAGTACTTC. The encoded protein is CASSSGTGDFIEQYF.

The rearrangement links TRBV29-1 to TRBJ2-1; D remains unclear. The V and J ends lost 3 bases and 6 bases respectively, with 6 bases between them. Per germline, CDR1 SQVTM and CDR2 ANQGSEA. This CDR3 region has 11 residues. As DNA, the CDR3 is TGCAGCGTTGATTTCGCCAATGAGCAGTTCTTC. The encoded protein is CSVDFANEQFF.

This chain joins TRBV7-8 and TRBJ1-1; the D is unclear. Germline values: CDR1 SGHVS, CDR2 FQNEAQ. The CDR3 spans 14 residues. The V and J ends lost 1 base and 7 bases respectively, with 13 bases between them. Here the CDR3 reads CASSLGTYGLEAFF. For the CDR3, the DNA is TGTGCCAGCAGCTTAGGAACTTATGGGCTTGAAGCTTTCTTT.

The rearrangement joins TRBV28 to TRBJ1-2, with TRBD1 identical over 8 bases. CDR1 is MDHEN and CDR2 is SYDVKM in the germline V gene. The J segment lost 7 bases and the V segment lost 8 bases, leaving 6 bases of the junction unmatched. The CDR3 has 12 residues. CDR3 protein: CASEDRVGGYTF. Written as DNA, the CDR3 is TGTGCCAGCGAGGACAGGGTCGGTGGCTACACCTTC.

This chain joins TRBV28 and TRBJ1-2; D may be TRBD1 (6 bases). Deletions cut 10 bases from V and 4 bases from J, with 22 bases between. This CDR3 is 15 amino acids long. Germline V gene lookup returns CDR1 MDHEN and CDR2 SYDVKM. CDR3 region: CATIGTGLGFYGYTF. The DNA for the CDR3 is TGTGCCACCATAGGAACAGGGTTGGGGTTCTATGGCTACACCTTC.

The chain is built from TRBV30 and TRBJ2-1; D perhaps matches TRBD2 (6 bases). This CDR3 spans 16 amino acids. The germline V gene encodes CDR1 GTSNPN and CDR2 SVGIG (reference sequence). Trimming pared 3 bases from V and 2 bases from J, leaving 17 bases between. This CDR3 is CAWRPPRTTAYNEQFF. The CDR3 DNA is TGTGCCTGGAGACCCCCTAGGACTACCGCCTACAATGAGCAGTTCTTC.

The CDR3 is CASSLSRNEQFF. In DNA form, the CDR3 reads TGTGCCAGCTCACTGTCTAGGAATGAGCAGTTCTTC. The gene calls are TRBV18 and TRBJ2-1; D remains ambiguous. Between the trimmed V and J ends, which lost 4 bases and 7 bases, there was a span of 8 bases. This CDR3 spans 12 amino acids. Germline values: CDR1 KGHSH, CDR2 LQKENI.

V usage is TRBV6-6 and J usage is TRBJ1-4; the D gene is possibly TRBD1 (5 bases). CDR3 length: 11 residues. Germline lookup yields CDR1 MNHNY and CDR2 SVGAGI (reference sequence). CDR3 amino acids: CAAGSNEKLFF. DNA of the CDR3: TGTGCTGCAGGGTCTAATGAAAAACTGTTTTTT.

This chain uses TRBV28 with TRBJ1-2, with no clear D. The CDR3 length is 15 residues. V lost 5 bases and J lost 5, with 18 bases in between. In germline, CDR1 is MDHEN, CDR2 SYDVKM. CDR3 loop: CASSPNLALVYGYTF. The CDR3 DNA reads as TGTGCCAGCAGTCCCAATCTAGCCCTTGTTTATGGCTACACCTTC.

The chain couples TRBV29-1 to TRBJ1-2; a possible D gene is TRBD1 (6 bases). CDR3 size: 13 residues. Germline assignment: CDR1 SQVTM and CDR2 ANQGSEA. Trimming removed 6 bases from V and 4 bases from J, with 15 bases in between. This CDR3 is CSVGSRGSYGYTF. The CDR3 bases are TGCAGCGTGGGGTCCAGGGGTTCCTATGGCTACACCTTC.

This clonotype was seen a single time. The rearrangement uses TRBV9 and TRBJ1-1, with D hard to call. The CDR3 runs 14 residues. Trimming removed 0 bases from V and 1 base from J, with 7 bases in between. Germline V lookup: CDR1 SGDLS, CDR2 YYNGEE. The CDR3 reads CASSVVAGNTEAFF. The CDR3 region has the DNA TGTGCCAGCAGCGTAGTTGCGGGGAACACTGAAGCTTTCTTT.

This chain links TRBV30 with TRBJ1-5, with D perhaps TRBD1 (5 bases). V dropped 3 bases and J dropped 3 bases, with 18 bases sitting between them. Germline V gene sequence: CDR1 GTSNPN, CDR2 SVGIG (reference sequence). The CDR3 length is 16 residues. CDR3: CAWSPPLGVLNQPQHF. CDR3 DNA sequence: TGTGCCTGGAGCCCTCCCTTGGGGGTGCTCAATCAGCCCCAGCATTTT.

This clonotype was seen just once. The CDR3 DNA sequence: TGCAGCGCCGGACTTAGGGGGGGAAACACCGGGGAGCTGTTTTTT. It encodes CSAGLRGGNTGELFF. The genes are TRBV29-1 and TRBJ2-2; D might be TRBD2 (7 bases). Germline-derived CDR1 and CDR2 are SQVTM and ANQGSEA. There are 15 residues in the CDR3. The V and J ends lost 7 bases and 2 bases respectively, with 17 bases between them.

The V call is TRBV29-1, the J call TRBJ2-7; no firm D call. The V end lost 7 bases, the J end lost 2 bases, and 12 bases lay between the germline ends. Germline values: CDR1 SQVTM, CDR2 ANQGSEA. The CDR3 length is 12 residues. In DNA, the CDR3 is TGCAGCGCCCTGACACCAACCTACGAGCAGTACTTC. Its translation: CSALTPTYEQYF.

This rearrangement joins TRBV3-1 to TRBJ1-2; D not resolved. Trimming left V 0 bases short and J 7 bases short, with 6 bases between. CDR1 is LGHDT and CDR2 is YNNKEL in the germline V gene (reference sequence). This CDR3 has 12 amino acids. CDR3 region: CASSQDEFGYTF. CDR3 in DNA: TGTGCCAGCAGCCAAGACGAGTTTGGCTACACCTTC.

The rearrangement uses TRBV19 and TRBJ1-1, with D tentatively TRBD1 (5 bases). The V gene lost 3 bases and the J gene lost 6 bases, with 11 bases spanning the gap. Germline V gene data show CDR1 as LNHDA and CDR2 as SQIVND (reference sequence). The CDR3 extends over 13 amino acids. The CDR3 DNA sequence: TGTGCCAGTAGTATCCGGCCGGGGCCTGAAGCTTTCTTT. This translates into CASSIRPGPEAFF.

The chain has TRBV20-1 and TRBJ2-7; unclear D gene. CDR1 is DFQATT and CDR2 is SNEGSKA in the germline V gene (reference sequence). The CDR3 is 12 amino acids. V was clipped by 4 bases and J by 6 bases, with 13 bases between them. CDR3 coding DNA: TGCAGTGCTATTGGGCAAAGTCTCGAGCAGTACTTC. Translating it yields CSAIGQSLEQYF.

The genes are TRBV7-9 and TRBJ2-7; D is unclear. Germline V gives CDR1 SEHNR, CDR2 FQNEAQ (reference sequence). Trimming stripped 3 bases from V and 2 bases from J, with 5 bases between. The CDR3 covers 12 residues. CDR3 protein: CASSFGAYEQYV. As DNA, the CDR3 is TGTGCCAGCAGCTTCGGAGCCTACGAGCAGTACGTC.

The chain links TRBV3-1 to TRBJ2-3; D gene uncertain. This CDR3 is built from 15 residues. The V end lost 4 bases, the J end lost 3 bases, and 14 bases lay between the germline ends. Germline V CDR1 and CDR2: LGHDT, YNNKEL (reference sequence). For the CDR3, the DNA is TGTGCCAGCAGCCCTTTCATTACGGTAACAGATACGCAGTATTTT. Its protein is CASSPFITVTDTQYF.

This chain links TRBV5-1 with TRBJ2-3; D gene uncertain. The V gene's germline CDR1 is SGHRS and CDR2 YFSETQ. The CDR3 contains 13 residues. With 3 bases removed from V and 2 bases from J, the gap between germline ends came to 7 bases. CDR3 nucleotide sequence: TGCGCCAGCAGCTCGACTGCCACAGATACGCAGTATTTT. This gives the protein CASSSTATDTQYF.

The rearrangement uses TRBV20-1 and TRBJ2-7; TRBD2 might be the D (5 bases). Germline V gene lookup returns CDR1 DFQATT and CDR2 SNEGSKA (reference sequence). V was cut by 3 bases and J by 7 bases, with 16 bases left in between. The CDR3 is 13 residues long. The CDR3 DNA follows: TGCAGTGCTAGTGTACCCGGCCGGGGAGAGCAGTACTTC. The encoded protein is CSASVPGRGEQYF.

This clonotype was counted a single time. The chain recombines TRBV20-1 with TRBJ2-2; D unresolved. Germline V CDR1 and CDR2: DFQATT, SNEGSKA (reference sequence). The V and J ends lost 2 bases and 2 bases respectively, with 3 bases between them. The length of the CDR3 is 12 residues. The CDR3 spells CSARFNTGELFF. In DNA, the CDR3 is TGCAGTGCTAGATTTAACACCGGGGAGCTGTTTTTT.

V and J are TRBV28 and TRBJ2-7; 7 nucleotides match TRBD1. The CDR3 consists of 16 residues. V shed 5 bases and J 2 bases; nucleotides not matched to a gene: 12. Germline lookup yields CDR1 MDHEN and CDR2 SYDVKM. CDR3: CASSPSQGLQPYEQYV. DNA for the CDR3: TGTGCCAGCAGTCCATCACAGGGGCTTCAGCCCTACGAGCAGTACGTC.

The chain's CDR3 is CSAPRRGKYNEQFF. Written as DNA, the CDR3 is TGCAGTGCTCCGCGGCGAGGGAAATACAATGAGCAGTTCTTC. V usage is TRBV20-1 and J usage is TRBJ2-1; D is perhaps TRBD2 (5 bases). V was shortened by 5 bases and J by 4 bases, with 15 bases between the two germline ends. The CDR3 consists of 14 residues. Germline V lookup: CDR1 DFQATT, CDR2 SNEGSKA (reference sequence).

The chain employs TRBV23-1 and TRBJ1-1; D not resolved. TRBV23-1 is an ORF, and what it does is uncertain. The CDR3 spans 13 residues. V was shortened by 0 bases and J by 6 bases, with 8 bases between the two germline ends. The CDR3: CASSQSLHSEAFF. The CDR3, as DNA: TGCGCCAGCAGTCAATCGCTCCACTCTGAAGCTTTCTTT.

The chain has TRBV5-1 and TRBJ1-5; D call uncertain. CDR3 length: 16 amino acids. Trimming removed 0 bases at V and 3 bases at J, with 13 bases between. The germline V gene has CDR1 SGHRS and CDR2 YFSETQ. The CDR3 loop is CASSLDPLGDNQPQHF. In DNA, the CDR3 is TGCGCCAGCAGCTTGGACCCACTTGGGGACAATCAGCCCCAGCATTTT.